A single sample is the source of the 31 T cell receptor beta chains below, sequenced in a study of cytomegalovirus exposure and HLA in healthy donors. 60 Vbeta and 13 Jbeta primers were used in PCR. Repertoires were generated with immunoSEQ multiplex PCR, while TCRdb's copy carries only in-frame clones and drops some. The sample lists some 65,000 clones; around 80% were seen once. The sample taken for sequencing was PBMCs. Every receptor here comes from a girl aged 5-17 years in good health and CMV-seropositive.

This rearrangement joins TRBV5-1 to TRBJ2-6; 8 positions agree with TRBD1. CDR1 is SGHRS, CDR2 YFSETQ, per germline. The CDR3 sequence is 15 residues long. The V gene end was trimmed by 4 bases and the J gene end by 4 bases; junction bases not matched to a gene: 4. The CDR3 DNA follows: TGCGCCAGCAGCCTGGACAGGGTCGGGGCCAACGTCCTGACTTTC. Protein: CASSLDRVGANVLTF.

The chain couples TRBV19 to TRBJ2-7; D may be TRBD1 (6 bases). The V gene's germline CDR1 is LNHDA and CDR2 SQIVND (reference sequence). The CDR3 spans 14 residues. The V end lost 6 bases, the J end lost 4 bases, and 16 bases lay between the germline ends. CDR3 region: CASSRGMLGYEQYF. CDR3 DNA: TGTGCCAGTAGCAGGGGCATGCTGGGTTACGAGCAGTACTTC.

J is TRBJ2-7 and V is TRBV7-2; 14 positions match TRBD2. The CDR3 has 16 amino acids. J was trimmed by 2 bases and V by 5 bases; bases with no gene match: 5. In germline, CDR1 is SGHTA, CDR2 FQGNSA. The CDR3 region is CASSQTSGRATYEQYF. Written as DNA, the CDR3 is TGTGCCAGCAGCCAGACTAGCGGGAGGGCTACCTACGAGCAGTACTTC.

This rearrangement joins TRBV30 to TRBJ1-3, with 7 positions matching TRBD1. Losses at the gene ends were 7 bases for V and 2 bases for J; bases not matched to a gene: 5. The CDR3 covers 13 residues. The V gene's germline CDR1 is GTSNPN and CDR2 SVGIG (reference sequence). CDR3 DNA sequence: TGTGCCTCCACAGGGGAAGCTGGAAACACCATATATTTT. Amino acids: CASTGEAGNTIYF.

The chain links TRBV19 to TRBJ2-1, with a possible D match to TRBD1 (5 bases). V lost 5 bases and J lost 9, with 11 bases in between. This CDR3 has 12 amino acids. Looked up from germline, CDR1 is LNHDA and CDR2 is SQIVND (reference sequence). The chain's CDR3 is CASSLLQGEQFF. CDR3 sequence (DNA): TGTGCCAGTAGTCTGCTCCAGGGTGAGCAGTTCTTC.

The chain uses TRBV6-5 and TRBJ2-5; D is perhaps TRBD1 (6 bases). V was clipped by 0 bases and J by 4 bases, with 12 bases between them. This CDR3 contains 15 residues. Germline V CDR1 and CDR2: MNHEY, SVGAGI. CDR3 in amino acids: CASSYSAGVGETQYF. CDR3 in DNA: TGTGCCAGCAGTTACTCGGCAGGGGTGGGAGAGACCCAGTACTTC.

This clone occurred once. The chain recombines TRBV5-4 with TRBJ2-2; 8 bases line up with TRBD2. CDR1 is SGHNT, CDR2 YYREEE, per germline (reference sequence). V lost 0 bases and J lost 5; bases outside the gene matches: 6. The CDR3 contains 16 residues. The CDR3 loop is CASSLGASGSTGELFF. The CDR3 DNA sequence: TGTGCCAGCAGCTTGGGTGCTAGCGGGTCGACCGGGGAGCTGTTTTTT.

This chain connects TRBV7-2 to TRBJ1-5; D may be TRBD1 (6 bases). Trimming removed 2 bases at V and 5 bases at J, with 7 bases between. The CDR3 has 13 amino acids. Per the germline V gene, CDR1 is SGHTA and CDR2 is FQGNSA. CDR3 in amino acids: CASSLNRDQPQHF. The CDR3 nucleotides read TGTGCCAGCAGCTTAAACAGGGATCAGCCCCAGCATTTT.

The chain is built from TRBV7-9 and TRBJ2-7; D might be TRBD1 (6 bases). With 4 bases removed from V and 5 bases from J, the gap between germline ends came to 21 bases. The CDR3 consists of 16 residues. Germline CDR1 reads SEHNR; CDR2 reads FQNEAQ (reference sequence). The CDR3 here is CASSSPRGLRRDEQYF. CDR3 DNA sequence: TGTGCCAGCAGCTCACCAAGGGGGTTACGGCGGGACGAGCAGTACTTC.

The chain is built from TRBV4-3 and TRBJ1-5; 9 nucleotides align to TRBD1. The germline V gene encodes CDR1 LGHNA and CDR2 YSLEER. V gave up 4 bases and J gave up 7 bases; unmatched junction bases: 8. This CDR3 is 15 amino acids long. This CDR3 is CASSPRTGVQQPQHF. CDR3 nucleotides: TGCGCCAGCAGCCCACGGACAGGGGTGCAGCAGCCCCAGCATTTT.

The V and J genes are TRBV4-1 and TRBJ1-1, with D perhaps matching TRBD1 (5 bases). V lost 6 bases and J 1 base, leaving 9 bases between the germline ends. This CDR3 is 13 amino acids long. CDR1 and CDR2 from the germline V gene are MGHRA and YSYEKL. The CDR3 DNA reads TGCGCCAGCAGGGGACTCAAGAACACTGAAGCTTTCTTT. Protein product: CASRGLKNTEAFF.

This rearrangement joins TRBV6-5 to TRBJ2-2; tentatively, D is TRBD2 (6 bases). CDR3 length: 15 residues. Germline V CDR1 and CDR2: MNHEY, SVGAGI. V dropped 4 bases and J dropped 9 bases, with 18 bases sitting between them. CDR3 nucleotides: TGTGCCAGCAGTTCCCTTTCCCAAGGGAGGAGGGAGCTGTTTTTT. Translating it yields CASSSLSQGRRELFF.

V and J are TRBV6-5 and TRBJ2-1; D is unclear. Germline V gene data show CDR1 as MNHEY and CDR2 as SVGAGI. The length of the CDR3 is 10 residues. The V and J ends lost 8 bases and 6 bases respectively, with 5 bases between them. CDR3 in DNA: TGTGCCAGCGGCGGCAATGAGCAGTTCTTC. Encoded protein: CASGGNEQFF.

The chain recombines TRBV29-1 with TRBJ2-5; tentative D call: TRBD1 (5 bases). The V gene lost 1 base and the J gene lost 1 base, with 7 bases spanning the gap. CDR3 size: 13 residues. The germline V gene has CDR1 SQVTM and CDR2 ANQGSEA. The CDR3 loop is CSVEGQTQETQYF. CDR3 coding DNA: TGCAGCGTTGAAGGACAGACCCAAGAGACCCAGTACTTC.

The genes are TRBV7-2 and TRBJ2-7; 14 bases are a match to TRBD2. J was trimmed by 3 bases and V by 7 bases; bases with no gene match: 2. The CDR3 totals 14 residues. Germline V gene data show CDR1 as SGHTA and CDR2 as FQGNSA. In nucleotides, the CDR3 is TGTGCCAGCACTGGGACTAGCGGGAGCTACGAGCAGTACTTC. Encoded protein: CASTGTSGSYEQYF.

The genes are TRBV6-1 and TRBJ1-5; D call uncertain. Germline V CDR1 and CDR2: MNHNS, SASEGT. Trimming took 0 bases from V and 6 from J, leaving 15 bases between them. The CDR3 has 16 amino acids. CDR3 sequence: CASSEALLQNGQPQHF. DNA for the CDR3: TGTGCCAGCAGTGAAGCGCTTCTACAGAATGGTCAGCCCCAGCATTTT.

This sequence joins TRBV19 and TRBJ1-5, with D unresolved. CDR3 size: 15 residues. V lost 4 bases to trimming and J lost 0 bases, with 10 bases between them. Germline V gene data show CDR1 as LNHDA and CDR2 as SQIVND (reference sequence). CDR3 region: CASSTHIYSNQPQHF. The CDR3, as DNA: TGTGCCAGTAGTACCCACATTTATAGCAATCAGCCCCAGCATTTT.

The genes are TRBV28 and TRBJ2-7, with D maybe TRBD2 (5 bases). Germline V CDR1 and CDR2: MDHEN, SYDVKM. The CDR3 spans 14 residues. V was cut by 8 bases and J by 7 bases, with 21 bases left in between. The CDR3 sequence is CASAFPTGGWEQYF. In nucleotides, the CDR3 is TGTGCCAGCGCGTTCCCCACGGGCGGGTGGGAGCAGTACTTC.

The CDR3 DNA sequence: TGCGCCAGCAGCCAACAGCAGGGCTATGGCTACACCTTC. Translating it yields CASSQQQGYGYTF. V is TRBV4-1 and J is TRBJ1-2; maybe TRBD1 (5 bases). Deletions cut 2 bases from V and 4 bases from J, with 8 bases between. The CDR3 loop spans 13 amino acids. Germline V gives CDR1 MGHRA, CDR2 YSYEKL.

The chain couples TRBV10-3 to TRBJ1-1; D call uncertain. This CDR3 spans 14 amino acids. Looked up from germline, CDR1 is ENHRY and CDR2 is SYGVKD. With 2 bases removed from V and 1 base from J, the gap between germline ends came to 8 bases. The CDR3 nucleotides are TGTGCCATCAGTGAGAACAGCAAGAACACTGAAGCTTTCTTT. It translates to CAISENSKNTEAFF.

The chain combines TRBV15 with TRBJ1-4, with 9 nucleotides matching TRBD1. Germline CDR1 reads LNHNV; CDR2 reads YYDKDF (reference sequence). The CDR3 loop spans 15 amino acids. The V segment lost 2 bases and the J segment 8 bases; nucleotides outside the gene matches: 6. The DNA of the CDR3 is TGTGCCACCAGCAGACGGGACAGGGTGTTGGAAAAACTGTTTTTT. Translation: CATSRRDRVLEKLFF.

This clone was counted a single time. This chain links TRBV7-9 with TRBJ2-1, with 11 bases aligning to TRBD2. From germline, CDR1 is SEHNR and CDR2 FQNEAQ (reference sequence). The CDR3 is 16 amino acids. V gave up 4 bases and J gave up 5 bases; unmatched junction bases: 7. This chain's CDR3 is CASSWLGLADHNEQFF. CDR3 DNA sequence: TGTGCCAGCAGCTGGTTGGGACTAGCGGACCACAATGAGCAGTTCTTC.

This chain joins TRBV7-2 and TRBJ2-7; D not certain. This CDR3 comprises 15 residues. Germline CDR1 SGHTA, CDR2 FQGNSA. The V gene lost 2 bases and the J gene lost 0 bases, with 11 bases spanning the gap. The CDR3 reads CASSLLSPYSYEQYF. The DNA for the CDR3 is TGTGCCAGCAGCTTACTGAGCCCTTACTCCTACGAGCAGTACTTC.

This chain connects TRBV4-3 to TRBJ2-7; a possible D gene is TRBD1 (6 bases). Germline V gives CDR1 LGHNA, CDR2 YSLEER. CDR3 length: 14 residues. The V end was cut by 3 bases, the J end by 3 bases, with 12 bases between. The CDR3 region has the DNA TGCGCCAGCAGCCAGACTAAGGACAGCTACGAGCAGTACTTC. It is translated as CASSQTKDSYEQYF.

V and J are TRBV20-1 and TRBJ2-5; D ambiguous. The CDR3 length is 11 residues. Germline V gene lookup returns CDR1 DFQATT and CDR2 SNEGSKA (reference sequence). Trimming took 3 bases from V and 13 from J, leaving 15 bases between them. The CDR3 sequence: CSARAGGNSYF. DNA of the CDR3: TGCAGTGCTAGGGCTGGCGGAAACTCGTACTTC.

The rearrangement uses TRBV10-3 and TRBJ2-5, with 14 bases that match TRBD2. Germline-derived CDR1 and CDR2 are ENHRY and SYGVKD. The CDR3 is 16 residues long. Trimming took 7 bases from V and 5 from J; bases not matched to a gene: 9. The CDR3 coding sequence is TGTGCCATCACCCCCGGGACTAGCGGGGGCAGGGAGACCCAGTACTTC. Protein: CAITPGTSGGRETQYF.

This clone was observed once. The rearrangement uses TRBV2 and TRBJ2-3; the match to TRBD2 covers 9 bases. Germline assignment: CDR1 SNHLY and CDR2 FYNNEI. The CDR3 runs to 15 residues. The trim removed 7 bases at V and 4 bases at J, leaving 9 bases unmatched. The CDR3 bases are TGTGCCAGCATGCTACGCGGGGGGGCCGCAGATACGCAGTATTTT. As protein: CASMLRGGAADTQYF.

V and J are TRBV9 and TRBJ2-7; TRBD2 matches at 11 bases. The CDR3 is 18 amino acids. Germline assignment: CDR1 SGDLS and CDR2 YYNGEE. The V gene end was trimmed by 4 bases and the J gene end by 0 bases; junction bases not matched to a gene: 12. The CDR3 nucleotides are TGTGCCAGCAGCTTAGGACTAGCGGGCCCTGCCTACTCCTACGAGCAGTACTTC. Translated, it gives CASSLGLAGPAYSYEQYF.

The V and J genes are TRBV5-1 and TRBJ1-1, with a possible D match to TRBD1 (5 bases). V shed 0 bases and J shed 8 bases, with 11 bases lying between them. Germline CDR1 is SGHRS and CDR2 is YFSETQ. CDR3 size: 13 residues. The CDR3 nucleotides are TGCGCCAGCAGCTTGGGCGTCGCAGGGGAAGCTTTCTTT. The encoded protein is CASSLGVAGEAFF.

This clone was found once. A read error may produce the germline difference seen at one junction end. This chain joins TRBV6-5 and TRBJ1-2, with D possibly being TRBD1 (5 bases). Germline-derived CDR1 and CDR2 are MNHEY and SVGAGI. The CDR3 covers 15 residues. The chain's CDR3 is CASRDITGDPRVYHF. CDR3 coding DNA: TGTGCCAGCAGAGATATAACAGGAGACCCCCGTGTATATCACTTC.

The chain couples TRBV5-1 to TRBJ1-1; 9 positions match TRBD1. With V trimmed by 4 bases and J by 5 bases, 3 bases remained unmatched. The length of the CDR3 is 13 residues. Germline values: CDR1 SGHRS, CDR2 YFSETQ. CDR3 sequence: CASSRTGETEAFF. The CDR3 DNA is TGCGCCAGCAGCCGGACAGGGGAGACTGAAGCTTTCTTT.